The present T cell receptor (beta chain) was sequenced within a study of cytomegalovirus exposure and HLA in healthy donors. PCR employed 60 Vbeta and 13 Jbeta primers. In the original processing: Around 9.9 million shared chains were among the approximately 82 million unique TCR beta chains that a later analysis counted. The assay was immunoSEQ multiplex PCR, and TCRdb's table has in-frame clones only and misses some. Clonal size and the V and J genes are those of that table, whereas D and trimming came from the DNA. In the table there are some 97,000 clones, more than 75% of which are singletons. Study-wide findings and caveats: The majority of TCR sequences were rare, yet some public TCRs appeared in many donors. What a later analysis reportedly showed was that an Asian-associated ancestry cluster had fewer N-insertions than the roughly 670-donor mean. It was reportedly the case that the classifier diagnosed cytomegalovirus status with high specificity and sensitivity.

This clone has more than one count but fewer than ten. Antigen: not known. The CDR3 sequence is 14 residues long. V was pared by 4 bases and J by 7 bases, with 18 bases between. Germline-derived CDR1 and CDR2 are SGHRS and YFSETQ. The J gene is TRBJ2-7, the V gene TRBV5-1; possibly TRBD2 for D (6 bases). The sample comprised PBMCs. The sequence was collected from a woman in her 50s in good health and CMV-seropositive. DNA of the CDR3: TGCGCCAGCAGCCCGAGCGGGTCGAGTGGGGAGCAGTACTTC. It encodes CASSPSGSSGEQYF.